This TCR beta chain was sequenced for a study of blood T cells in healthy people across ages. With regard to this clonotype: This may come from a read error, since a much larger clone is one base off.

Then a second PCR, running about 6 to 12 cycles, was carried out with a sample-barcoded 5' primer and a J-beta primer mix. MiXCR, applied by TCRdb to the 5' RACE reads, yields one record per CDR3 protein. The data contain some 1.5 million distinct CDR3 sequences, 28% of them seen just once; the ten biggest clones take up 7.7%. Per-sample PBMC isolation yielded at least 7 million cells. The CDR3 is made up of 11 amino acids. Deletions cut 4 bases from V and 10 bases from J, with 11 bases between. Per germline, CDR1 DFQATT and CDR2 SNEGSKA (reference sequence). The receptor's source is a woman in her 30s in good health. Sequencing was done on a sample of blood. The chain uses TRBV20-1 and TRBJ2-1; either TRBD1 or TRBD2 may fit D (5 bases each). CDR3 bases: TGCAGTGCTACGGGGCAAGAAGAGCAGTTCTTC. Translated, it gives CSATGQEEQFF.